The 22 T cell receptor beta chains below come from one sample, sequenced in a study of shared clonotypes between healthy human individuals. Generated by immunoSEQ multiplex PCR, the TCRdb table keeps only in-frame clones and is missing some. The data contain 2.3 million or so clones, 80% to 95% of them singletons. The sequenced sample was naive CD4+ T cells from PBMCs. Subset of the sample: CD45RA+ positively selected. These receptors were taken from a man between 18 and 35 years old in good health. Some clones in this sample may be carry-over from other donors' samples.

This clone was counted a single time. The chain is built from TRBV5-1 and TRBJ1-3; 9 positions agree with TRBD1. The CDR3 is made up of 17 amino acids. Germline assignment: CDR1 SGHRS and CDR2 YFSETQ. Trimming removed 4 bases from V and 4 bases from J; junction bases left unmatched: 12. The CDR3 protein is CASSPFPGQGSGNTIYF. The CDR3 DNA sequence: TGCGCCAGCAGCCCATTCCCGGGACAGGGTTCCGGAAACACCATATATTTT.

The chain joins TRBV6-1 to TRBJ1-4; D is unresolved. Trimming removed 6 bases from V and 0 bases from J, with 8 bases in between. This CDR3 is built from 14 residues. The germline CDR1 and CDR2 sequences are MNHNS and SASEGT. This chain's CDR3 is CASRAGSTNEKLFF. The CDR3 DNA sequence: TGTGCCAGCAGGGCAGGATCAACTAATGAAAAACTGTTTTTT.

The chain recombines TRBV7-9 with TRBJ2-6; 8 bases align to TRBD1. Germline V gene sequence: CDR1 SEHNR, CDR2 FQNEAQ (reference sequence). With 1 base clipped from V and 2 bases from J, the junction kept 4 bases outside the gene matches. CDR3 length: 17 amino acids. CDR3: CASSLVSGGTGANVLTF. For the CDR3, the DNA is TGTGCCAGCAGCTTAGTCTCAGGGGGCACTGGGGCCAACGTCCTGACTTTC.

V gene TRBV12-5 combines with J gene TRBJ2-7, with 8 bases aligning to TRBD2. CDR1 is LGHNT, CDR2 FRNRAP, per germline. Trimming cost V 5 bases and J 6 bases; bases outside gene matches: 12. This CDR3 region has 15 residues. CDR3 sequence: CASGPRAGGSLEQYF. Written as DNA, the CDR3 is TGTGCTAGTGGTCCACGGGCGGGAGGATCGCTCGAGCAGTACTTC.

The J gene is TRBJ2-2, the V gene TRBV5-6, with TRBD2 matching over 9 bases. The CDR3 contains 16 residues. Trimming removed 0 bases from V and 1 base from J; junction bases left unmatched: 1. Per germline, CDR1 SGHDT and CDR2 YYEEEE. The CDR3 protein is CASSLGLAENTGELFF. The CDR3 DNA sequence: TGTGCCAGCAGCTTGGGACTAGCGGAGAACACCGGGGAGCTGTTTTTT.

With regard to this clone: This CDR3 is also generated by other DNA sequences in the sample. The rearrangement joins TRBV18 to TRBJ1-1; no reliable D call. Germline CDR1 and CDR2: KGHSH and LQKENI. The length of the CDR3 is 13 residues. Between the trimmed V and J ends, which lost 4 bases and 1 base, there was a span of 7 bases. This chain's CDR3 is CASSRTENTEAFF. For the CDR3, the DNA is TGTGCCAGCTCACGAACAGAGAACACTGAAGCTTTCTTT. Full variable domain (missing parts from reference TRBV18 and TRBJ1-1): NAGVMQNPRHLVRRRGQEARLRCSPMKGHSHVYWYRQLPEEGLKFMVYLQKENIIDESGMPKERFSAEFPKEGPSILRIQQVVRGDSAAYFCASSRTENTEAFFGQGTRLTVV.

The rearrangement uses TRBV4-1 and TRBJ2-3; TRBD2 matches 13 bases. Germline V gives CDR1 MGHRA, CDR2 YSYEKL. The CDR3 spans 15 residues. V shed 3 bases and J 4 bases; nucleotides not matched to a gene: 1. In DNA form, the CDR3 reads TGCGCCAGCAGCCATGGACTAGCGGGAGCAGATACGCAGTATTTT. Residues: CASSHGLAGADTQYF.

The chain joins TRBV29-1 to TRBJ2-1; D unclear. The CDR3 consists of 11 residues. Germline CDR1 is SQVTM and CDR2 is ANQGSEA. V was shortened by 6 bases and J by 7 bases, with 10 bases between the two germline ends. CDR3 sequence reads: CSVRNGNEQFF. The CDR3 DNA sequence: TGCAGCGTCAGGAATGGGAATGAGCAGTTCTTC.

The CDR3, as DNA: TGTGCCAGCAGTCAAGCCCTGGGGGGGGCGGACTCCTCTGGAAACACCATATATTTT. As protein: CASSQALGGADSSGNTIYF. The chain joins TRBV28 to TRBJ1-3; the D gene is possibly TRBD1 (6 bases). Trimming removed 5 bases from V and 0 bases from J, with 23 bases in between. Germline V gene data show CDR1 as MDHEN and CDR2 as SYDVKM. The CDR3 is made up of 19 amino acids.

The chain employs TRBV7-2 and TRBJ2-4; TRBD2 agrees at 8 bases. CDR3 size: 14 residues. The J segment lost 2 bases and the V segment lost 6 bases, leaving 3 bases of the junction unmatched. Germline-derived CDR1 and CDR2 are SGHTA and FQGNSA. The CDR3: CASSSGGTKNIQYF. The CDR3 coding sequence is TGTGCCAGCAGTTCGGGAGGGACCAAAAACATTCAGTACTTC.

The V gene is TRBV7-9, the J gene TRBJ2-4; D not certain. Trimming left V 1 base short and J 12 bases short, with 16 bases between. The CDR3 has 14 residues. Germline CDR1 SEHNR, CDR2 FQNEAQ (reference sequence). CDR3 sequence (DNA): TGTGCCAGCAGCTTAGAGATGGCAGTAGATACTCAGTACTTC. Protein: CASSLEMAVDTQYF. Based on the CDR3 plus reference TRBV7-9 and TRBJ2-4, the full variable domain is DTGVSQNPRHKITKRGQNVTFRCDPISEHNRLYWYRQTLGQGPEFLTYFQNEAQLEKSRLLSDRFSAERPKGSFSTLEIQRTEQGDSAMYLCASSLEMAVDTQYFGAGTRLSVL.

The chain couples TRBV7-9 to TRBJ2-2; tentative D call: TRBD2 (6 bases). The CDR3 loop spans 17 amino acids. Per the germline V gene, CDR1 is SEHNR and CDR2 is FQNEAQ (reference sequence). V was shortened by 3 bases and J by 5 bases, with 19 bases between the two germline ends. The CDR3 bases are TGTGCCAGCAGCTTGCGGGACGGTGGGGGTGTGACCGGGGAGCTGTTTTTT. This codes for CASSLRDGGGVTGELFF.

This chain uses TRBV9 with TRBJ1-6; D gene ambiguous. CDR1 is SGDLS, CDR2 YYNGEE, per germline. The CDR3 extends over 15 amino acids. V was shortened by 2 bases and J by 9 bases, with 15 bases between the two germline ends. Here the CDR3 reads CASSVLEESRSPLHF. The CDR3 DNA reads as TGTGCCAGCAGCGTGTTGGAGGAGTCGCGTTCACCCCTCCACTTT. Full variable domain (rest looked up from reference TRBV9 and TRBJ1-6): DSGVTQTPKHLITATGQRVTLRCSPRSGDLSVYWYQQSLDQGLQFLIQYYNGEERAKGNILERFSAQQFPDLHSELNLSSLELGDSALYFCASSVLEESRSPLHFGNGTRLTVT.

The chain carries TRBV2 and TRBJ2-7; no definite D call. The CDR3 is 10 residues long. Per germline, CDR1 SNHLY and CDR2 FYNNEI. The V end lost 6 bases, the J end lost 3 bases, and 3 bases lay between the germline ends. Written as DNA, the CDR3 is TGTGCCAGCAGCCTCTACGAGCAGTACTTC. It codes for CASSLYEQYF. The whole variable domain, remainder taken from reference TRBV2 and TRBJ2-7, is EPEVTQTPSHQVTQMGQEVILRCVPISNHLYFYWYRQILGQKVEFLVSFYNNEISEKSEIFDDQFSVERPDGSNFTLKIRSTKLEDSAMYFCASSLYEQYFGPGTRLTVT.

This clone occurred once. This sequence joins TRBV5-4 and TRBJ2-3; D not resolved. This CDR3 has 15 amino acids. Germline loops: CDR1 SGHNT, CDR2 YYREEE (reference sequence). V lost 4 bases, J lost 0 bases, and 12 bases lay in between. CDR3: CASSKDTPSTDTQYF. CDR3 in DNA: TGTGCCAGCAGCAAAGACACCCCTAGCACAGATACGCAGTATTTT.

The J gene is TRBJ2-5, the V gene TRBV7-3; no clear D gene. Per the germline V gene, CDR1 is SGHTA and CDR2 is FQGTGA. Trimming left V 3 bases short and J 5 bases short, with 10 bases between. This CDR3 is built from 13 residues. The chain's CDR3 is CASSLVASETQYF. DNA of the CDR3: TGTGCCAGCAGCTTGGTGGCCTCGGAGACCCAGTACTTC. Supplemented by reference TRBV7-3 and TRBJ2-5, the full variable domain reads GAGVSQTPSNKVTEKGKYVELRCDPISGHTALYWYRQSLGQGPEFLIYFQGTGAADDSGLPNDRFFAVRPEGSVSTLKIQRTERGDSAVYLCASSLVASETQYFGPGTRLLVL.

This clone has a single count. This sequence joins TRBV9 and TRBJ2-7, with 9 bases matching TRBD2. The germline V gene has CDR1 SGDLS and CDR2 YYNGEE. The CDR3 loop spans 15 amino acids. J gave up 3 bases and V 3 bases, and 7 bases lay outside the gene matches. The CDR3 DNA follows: TGTGCCAGCAGCGGGCGAGCGGGAGGTATCTACGAGCAGTACTTC. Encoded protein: CASSGRAGGIYEQYF. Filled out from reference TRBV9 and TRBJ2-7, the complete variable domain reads DSGVTQTPKHLITATGQRVTLRCSPRSGDLSVYWYQQSLDQGLQFLIQYYNGEERAKGNILERFSAQQFPDLHSELNLSSLELGDSALYFCASSGRAGGIYEQYFGPGTRLTVT.

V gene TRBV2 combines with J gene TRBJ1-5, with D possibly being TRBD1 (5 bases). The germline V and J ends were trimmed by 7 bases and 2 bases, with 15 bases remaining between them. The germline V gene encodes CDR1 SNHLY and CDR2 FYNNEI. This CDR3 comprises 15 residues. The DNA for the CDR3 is TGTGCCAGCACCGAGACAGCTCCCGGCAATCAGCCCCAGCATTTT. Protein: CASTETAPGNQPQHF.

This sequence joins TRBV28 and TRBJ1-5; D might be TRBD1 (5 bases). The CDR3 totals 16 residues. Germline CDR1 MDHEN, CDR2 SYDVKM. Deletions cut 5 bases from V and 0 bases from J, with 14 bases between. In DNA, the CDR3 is TGTGCCAGCAGTCCCCAGGGCCTCTATAGCAATCAGCCCCAGCATTTT. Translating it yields CASSPQGLYSNQPQHF.

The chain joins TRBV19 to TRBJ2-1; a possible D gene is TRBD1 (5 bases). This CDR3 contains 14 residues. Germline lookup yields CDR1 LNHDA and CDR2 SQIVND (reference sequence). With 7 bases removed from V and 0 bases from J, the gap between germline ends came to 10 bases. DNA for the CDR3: TGTGCCAGTATGAGACAGAGCTCCTACAATGAGCAGTTCTTC. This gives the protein CASMRQSSYNEQFF.

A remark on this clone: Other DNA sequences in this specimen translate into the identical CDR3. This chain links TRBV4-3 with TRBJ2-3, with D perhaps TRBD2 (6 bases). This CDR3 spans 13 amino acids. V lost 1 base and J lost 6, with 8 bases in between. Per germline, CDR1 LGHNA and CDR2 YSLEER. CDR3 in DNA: TGCGCCAGCAGCCAAGGAGGAGGGGATACGCAGTATTTT. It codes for CASSQGGGDTQYF.

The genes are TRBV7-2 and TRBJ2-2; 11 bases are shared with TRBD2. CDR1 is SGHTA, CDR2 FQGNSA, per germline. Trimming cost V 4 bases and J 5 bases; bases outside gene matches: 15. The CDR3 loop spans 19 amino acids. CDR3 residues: CASSSLRGSGRAGTGELFF. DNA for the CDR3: TGTGCCAGCAGCTCCCTACGGGGTAGCGGGAGGGCCGGGACCGGGGAGCTGTTTTTT.